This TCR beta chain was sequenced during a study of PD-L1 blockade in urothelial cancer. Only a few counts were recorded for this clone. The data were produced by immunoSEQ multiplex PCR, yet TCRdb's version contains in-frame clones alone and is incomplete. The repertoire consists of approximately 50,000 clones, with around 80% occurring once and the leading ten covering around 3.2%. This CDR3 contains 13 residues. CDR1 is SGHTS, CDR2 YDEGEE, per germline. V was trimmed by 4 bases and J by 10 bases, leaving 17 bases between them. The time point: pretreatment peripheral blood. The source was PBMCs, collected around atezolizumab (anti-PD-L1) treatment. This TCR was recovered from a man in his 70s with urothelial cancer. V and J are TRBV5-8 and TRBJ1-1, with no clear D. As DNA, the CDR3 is TGTGCCAGCAGCGGCCGATCGGGGTGGGGAGCTTTCTTT. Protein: CASSGRSGWGAFF.